These T cell receptor beta chains were read from a single sample in a study of blood T cells in healthy people across ages. In TCRdb, the 5' RACE reads were re-called with MiXCR into one record per CDR3 protein. The sample lists 1.5 million to 2 million distinct CDR3 sequences, over 25% occurring once. The specimen sequenced was blood. The receptors stem from a woman aged 25 to 39 in good health. Both conserved end residues are part of each CDR3. The D gene is left open where the match is weak. A clone size is listed for some rows: how often the clone was seen (once, few, many), or a class if it is expanded.

d_gene | abundance | len | j_gene | v_gene | CDR3nt | CDR3aa
NA | many | 14 | TRBJ2-5 | TRBV5-1 | TGCGCCAGCAGCCATGGACTAAGCCAAGAGACCCAGTACTTC | CASSHGLSQETQYF
NA | few | 17 | TRBJ1-2 | TRBV6-1 | TGTGCCAGCAGTGATTCACCGGGATCCCAAAGGGGCTATGGCTACACCTTC | CASSDSPGSQRGYGYTF
TRBD1 | many | 12 | TRBJ2-4 | TRBV29-1 | TGCAGCGCAACCCGGGACAGGGTAGAGCAGTACTTC | CSATRDRVEQYF
TRBD2 | NA | 14 | TRBJ2-1 | TRBV7-2 | TGTGCCAGCAGCTCAACCCTTAGCGGGGGGGAGCAGTTCTTC | CASSSTLSGGEQFF
TRBD2 | few | 16 | TRBJ2-1 | TRBV9 | TGTGCCAGCAGCGCGATGGGACCCTTCGGGAGGGATGAGCAGTTCTTC | CASSAMGPFGRDEQFF
NA | few | 13 | TRBJ2-3 | TRBV2 | TGTGCCAGCAGGAGAGACCTAACAGATACGCAGTATTTT | CASRRDLTDTQYF
NA | NA | 16 | TRBJ2-3 | TRBV11-2 | TGTGCCAGCAGCTTAGTATTATCGACCCCTACAGATACGCAGTATTTT | CASSLVLSTPTDTQYF
NA | few | 14 | TRBJ2-2 | TRBV12-3/TRBV12-4 | TGTGCCAGCAGTTTTGTGGCTCTAGCCGGGGAGCTGTTTTTT | CASSFVALAGELFF
TRBD1 | once | 18 | TRBJ2-2 | TRBV4-1 | TGCGCCAGCAGCCAAGATCAGGGGGAAGTTTTGAGCACCGGGGAGCTGTTTTTT | CASSQDQGEVLSTGELFF
TRBD2 | few | 15 | TRBJ2-1 | TRBV7-9 | TGTGCCAGCAGCTTAGTAGTAGCGGGAGGGGATGAGCAGTTCTTC | CASSLVVAGGDEQFF
NA | NA | 15 | TRBJ2-1 | TRBV7-2 | TGTGCCAGCAGCTTATCGCGGGTTGGGGACAATGAGCAGTTCTTC | CASSLSRVGDNEQFF
TRBD1 | NA | 16 | TRBJ2-5 | TRBV28 | TGTGCCAGCAGTCCCACCGGGACAGCTCGGTTAGAGACCCAGTACTTC | CASSPTGTARLETQYF
NA | NA | 13 | TRBJ1-2 | TRBV4-1 | TGCGCCAGCAGCCAACCGCAAGGGAGTGGCTACACCTTC | CASSQPQGSGYTF
NA | NA | 15 | TRBJ2-1 | TRBV7-2 | TGTGCCAGCAGCAGGGGCGGCGGGACCTACAATGGGCAGTTCTTC | CASSRGGGTYNGQFF
NA | NA | 14 | TRBJ1-4 | TRBV5-1 | TGCGCCGGCAGCTTAGGCGCAACTAACGAAAAACTGTTTTTT | CAGSLGATNEKLFF
NA | NA | 16 | TRBJ2-1 | TRBV12-3/TRBV12-4 | TGTGCCAGCAGTTCCCAGAGCGCGAGCTCCTACAATGAGCAGTTCTTC | CASSSQSASSYNEQFF
NA | NA | 14 | TRBJ1-2 | TRBV5-5 | TGTGCCAGCATCCGTCAGGGGATTAACTATGGCTACACCTTC | CASIRQGINYGYTF
NA | NA | 15 | TRBJ2-7 | TRBV14 | TGTGCCAGCAGCCAAGATAGAGGGTACACGGACGAGCAGTACTTC | CASSQDRGYTDEQYF
NA | NA | 13 | TRBJ1-5 | TRBV7-9 | TGTGCCACCGGACAGTTGAGCAATCAGCCCCAGCATTTT | CATGQLSNQPQHF
NA | few | 14 | TRBJ1-1 | TRBV4-1 | TGCGCCAGCAGCCAAGTACCCCCGAACACTGAAGCTTTCTTT | CASSQVPPNTEAFF
NA | few | 15 | TRBJ1-2 | TRBV28 | TGTGCCAGCAATTCACTGCAGGGGAGGCCTTATGGCTACACCTTC | CASNSLQGRPYGYTF
NA | NA | 15 | TRBJ2-3 | TRBV6-1 | TGTGCCAGCAGTCCACGGGCCCAGCACACGGATACGCAGTATTTT | CASSPRAQHTDTQYF
TRBD1 | NA | 14 | TRBJ2-7 | TRBV7-2 | TGTGCCAGCAGCGAACAGGGGCACTCCTACGAGCAGTACTTC | CASSEQGHSYEQYF
NA | NA | 15 | TRBJ2-7 | TRBV6-5 | TGTGCCAGCAGTTACTCGGGCGACAGCTCCTACGAGCAGTACTTC | CASSYSGDSSYEQYF
NA | many | 12 | TRBJ1-5 | TRBV12-3/TRBV12-4 | TGTGCCAGCAGATTGGCGGATCAGCCCCAGCATTTT | CASRLADQPQHF
NA | NA | 11 | TRBJ2-2 | TRBV29-1 | TGCAGCGGGGGGGTCATCGGGGAGCTGTTTTTT | CSGGVIGELFF
TRBD1 | few | 14 | TRBJ1-4 | TRBV18 | TGTGCCAGCTCAGCCATCAGGGGGGGCGAAAAACTGTTTTTT | CASSAIRGGEKLFF
NA | NA | 14 | TRBJ1-6 | TRBV6-6 | TGTGCCAGCAGTTTTCAGGTTAATGGGTCACCCCTCCACTTT | CASSFQVNGSPLHF
NA | NA | 15 | TRBJ2-4 | TRBV28 | TGTGCCAGCGGCCCTGGGGGGCTAGCCAAAAACATTCAGTACTTC | CASGPGGLAKNIQYF
TRBD2 | few | 16 | TRBJ2-3 | TRBV20-1 | TGCAGTGCTGGGGAGTGGACTAGCGGGGAGGCAGATACGCAGTATTTT | CSAGEWTSGEADTQYF
NA | few | 15 | TRBJ1-5 | TRBV5-1 | TGCGCCAGCAGCTTGGATTTTTGGCCCCCATCGGCCCAGCATTTT | CASSLDFWPPSAQHF
NA | NA | 15 | TRBJ1-1 | TRBV11-3 | TGTGCCAGCAGCTTACCCAACAGGGTGAACACTGAAGCTTTCTTT | CASSLPNRVNTEAFF
NA | few | 16 | TRBJ1-4 | TRBV28 | TGTGCCAGCCTACCATCAGCTGGAGCAACTAATGAAAGACTGTTTTTT | CASLPSAGATNERLFF
NA | once | 15 | TRBJ2-1 | TRBV3-1 | TGTGCCAGCAGCCCTGTGGGGGGGGGCAGGAATGAGCAGTTCTTC | CASSPVGGGRNEQFF
TRBD2 | NA | 18 | TRBJ2-1 | TRBV6-2/TRBV6-3 | TGTGCCAGCAGTCAACGTCCTGGCCCAGCGGGAGTGAGCAATGAGCAGTTCTTC | CASSQRPGPAGVSNEQFF
NA | few | 13 | TRBJ1-2 | TRBV9 | TGTGCCAGCAGCGGGGGGGATATCTGGGGCTACACCTTC | CASSGGDIWGYTF
NA | NA | 13 | TRBJ1-1 | TRBV20-1 | TGCAGTGCTAGAGCCCCCGTTGGCACTGAAGCTTTCTTT | CSARAPVGTEAFF
TRBD2 | NA | 18 | TRBJ2-1 | TRBV5-1 | TGCGCCAGCAGCTTGCGACGGACTAGCGGGAGTTGGCACAATGAGCAGTTCTTC | CASSLRRTSGSWHNEQFF
NA | NA | 15 | TRBJ2-3 | TRBV5-6 | TGTGCCAGCAGCCTGGGGTCGGGGGCGACAGATACGCAGTATTTT | CASSLGSGATDTQYF
NA | NA | 15 | TRBJ2-7 | TRBV3-1 | TGTGCCAGCAGCCAAGATTGGGAAAACTCCTACGAGCAGTACTTC | CASSQDWENSYEQYF
NA | NA | 14 | TRBJ2-3 | TRBV5-1 | TGCGCCAGCAGCTTGGGTGGTCAGGGAGATACGCAGTATTTT | CASSLGGQGDTQYF
NA | NA | 11 | TRBJ2-1 | TRBV20-1 | TGCAGTGCTAGATTGGGGGGCGAGCAGTTCTTC | CSARLGGEQFF